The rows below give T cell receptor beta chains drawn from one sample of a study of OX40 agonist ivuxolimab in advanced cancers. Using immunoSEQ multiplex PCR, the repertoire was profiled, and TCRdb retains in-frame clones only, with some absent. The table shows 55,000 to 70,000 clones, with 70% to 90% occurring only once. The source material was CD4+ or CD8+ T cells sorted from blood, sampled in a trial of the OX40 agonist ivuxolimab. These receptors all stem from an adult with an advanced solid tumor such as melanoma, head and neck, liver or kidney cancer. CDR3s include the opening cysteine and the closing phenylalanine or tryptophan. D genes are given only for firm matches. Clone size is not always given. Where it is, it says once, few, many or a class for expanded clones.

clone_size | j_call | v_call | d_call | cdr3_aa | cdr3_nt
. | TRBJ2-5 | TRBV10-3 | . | CAISAEVGKETQYF | TGTGCCATCAGTGCTGAGGTTGGGAAAGAGACCCAGTACTTC
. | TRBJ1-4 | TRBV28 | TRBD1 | CASSISDRGLRTSTNEKLFF | TGTGCCAGCAGTATCTCGGACAGGGGGCTCCGAACCTCAACTAATGAAAAACTGTTTTTT
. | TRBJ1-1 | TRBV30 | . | CACYKRTSLSEAFF | TGTGCCTGTTATAAAAGGACCTCTCTGTCGGAAGCTTTCTTT
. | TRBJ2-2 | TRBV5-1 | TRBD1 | CASSRGQENTGELFF | TGCGCCAGCAGCCGCGGACAGGAAAACACCGGGGAGCTGTTTTTT
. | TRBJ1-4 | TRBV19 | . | CASSRLATNEKLFF | TGTGCCAGTAGCCGGTTGGCAACTAATGAAAAACTGTTTTTT
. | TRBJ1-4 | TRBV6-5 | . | CASSYSGLTNEKLFF | TGTGCCAGCAGTTACTCGGGGTTAACTAATGAAAAACTGTTTTTT
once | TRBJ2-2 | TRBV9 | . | CASSLQGTDTGELFF | TGTGCCAGCAGCCTACAGGGAACGGACACCGGGGAGCTGTTTTTT
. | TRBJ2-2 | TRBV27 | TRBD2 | CASRTLAGANTGELFF | TGTGCCAGCAGGACACTAGCGGGGGCGAACACCGGGGAGCTGTTTTTT
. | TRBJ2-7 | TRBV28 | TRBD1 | CASSLDGDRVAYEQYF | TGTGCCAGCAGTTTAGACGGGGACAGGGTAGCCTACGAGCAGTACTTC
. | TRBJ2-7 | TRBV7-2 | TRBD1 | CASSLTGTGGPLSYEQYF | TGTGCCAGCAGCTTGACCGGGACAGGGGGCCCGCTTTCCTACGAGCAGTACTTC
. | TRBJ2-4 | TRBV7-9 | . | CASRSTNLAKNIQYF | TGTGCCAGCCGATCCACCAACTTAGCCAAAAACATTCAGTACTTC
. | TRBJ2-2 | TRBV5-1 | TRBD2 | CASSFSGGPTGELFF | TGCGCCAGCAGCTTTAGCGGGGGGCCCACCGGGGAGCTGTTTTTT
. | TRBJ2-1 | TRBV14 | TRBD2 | CASSLNSGEQFF | TGTGCCAGCAGCCTTAATAGCGGGGAGCAGTTCTTC
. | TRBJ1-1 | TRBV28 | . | CASSLLSRNTEAFF | TGTGCCAGCAGTTTATTAAGTCGGAACACTGAAGCTTTCTTT
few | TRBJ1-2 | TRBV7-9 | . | CASSLSGGRDYGYTF | TGTGCCAGCAGCTTATCTGGGGGTAGGGACTATGGCTACACCTTC
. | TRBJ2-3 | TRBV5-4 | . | CASKGATGAGDTQYF | TGTGCCAGCAAGGGCGCAACGGGGGCTGGGGATACGCAGTATTTT
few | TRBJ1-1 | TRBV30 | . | CAWSAGVRSTEAFF | TGTGCCTGGAGTGCGGGGGTCCGGAGCACTGAAGCTTTCTTT
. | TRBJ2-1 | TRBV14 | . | CASSQETERQFF | TGTGCCAGCAGCCAAGAAACGGAAAGGCAGTTCTTC
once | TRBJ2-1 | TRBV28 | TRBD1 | CASSPQWTGRNEQFF | TGTGCCAGCAGTCCCCAATGGACAGGGCGAAATGAGCAGTTCTTC
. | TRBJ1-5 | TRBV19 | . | CASSTNGRLNQPQHF | TGTGCCAGTAGTACTAACGGACGGCTCAATCAGCCCCAGCATTTT
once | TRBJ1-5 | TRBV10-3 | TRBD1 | CATGQGTYSNQPQHF | TGTGCCACCGGACAGGGGACCTATAGCAATCAGCCCCAGCATTTT
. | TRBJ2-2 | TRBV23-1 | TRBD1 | CAKRGQANTGELFF | TGCGCCAAACGAGGACAGGCGAACACCGGGGAGCTGTTTTTT
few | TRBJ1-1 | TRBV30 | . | CARGTGSVEAFF | TGTGCCCGAGGTACAGGCTCGGTTGAAGCTTTCTTT
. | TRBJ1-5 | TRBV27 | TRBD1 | CASSLSGQGGHQPQHF | TGTGCCAGCAGTTTGAGCGGACAGGGCGGCCATCAGCCCCAGCATTTT
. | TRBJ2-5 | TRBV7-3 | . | CAELTGGGSGETQYF | TGTGCCGAGCTTACAGGAGGGGGTAGCGGAGAGACCCAGTACTTC
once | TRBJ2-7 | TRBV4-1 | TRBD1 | CASSRDRVSYEQYF | TGCGCCAGCAGCCGGGACAGGGTCTCCTACGAGCAGTACTTC
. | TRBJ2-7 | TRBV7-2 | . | CASSLNYEQYF | TGTGCCAGCAGCTTAAACTACGAGCAGTACTTC
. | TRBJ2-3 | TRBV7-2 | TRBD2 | CASSLLAGDTDTQYF | TGTGCCAGCAGCTTACTAGCGGGGGACACAGATACGCAGTATTTT
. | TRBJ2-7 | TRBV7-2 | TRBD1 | CASSFDTGQGREQYF | TGTGCCAGCAGCTTCGACACCGGACAGGGACGCGAGCAGTACTTC
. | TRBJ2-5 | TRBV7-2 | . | CASSQQGYETQYF | TGTGCCAGCAGCCAACAGGGTTACGAGACCCAGTACTTC
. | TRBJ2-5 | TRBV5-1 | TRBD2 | CASSVTGSGGQETQYF | TGCGCCAGCAGCGTTACAGGGAGCGGGGGTCAAGAGACCCAGTACTTC
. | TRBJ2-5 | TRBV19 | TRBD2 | CASSQGRTSGGGETQYF | TGTGCCAGTAGCCAAGGACGGACTAGCGGGGGGGGAGAGACCCAGTACTTC
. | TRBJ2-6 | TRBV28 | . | CAVQGSGANVLTF | TGTGCCGTCCAGGGGTCTGGGGCCAACGTCCTGACTTTC
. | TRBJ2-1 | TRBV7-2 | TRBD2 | CASSSSGGASYNEQFF | TGTGCCAGCAGCTCTAGCGGGGGGGCGTCCTACAATGAGCAGTTCTTC
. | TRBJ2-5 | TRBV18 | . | CASSPRGAQETQYF | TGTGCCAGCTCACCCAGGGGGGCCCAAGAGACCCAGTACTTC
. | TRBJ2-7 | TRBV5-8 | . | CASSLVLSSYEQYF | TGTGCCAGCAGCTTGGTCTTAAGCTCCTACGAGCAGTACTTC
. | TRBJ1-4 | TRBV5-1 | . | CASSLLGNEKLFF | TGCGCCAGCAGCTTGTTAGGGAATGAAAAACTGTTTTTT
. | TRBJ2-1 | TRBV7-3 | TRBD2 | CASSPSTSGRGNEQFF | TGTGCCAGCAGCCCCTCCACTAGCGGGCGAGGCAATGAGCAGTTCTTC
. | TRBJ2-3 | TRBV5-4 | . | CASSPEGTGNTQYF | TGTGCCAGCAGCCCGGAGGGGACCGGAAATACGCAGTATTTT
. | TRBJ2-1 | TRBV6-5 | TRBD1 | CASSLRTGTGVNEQFF | TGTGCCAGCAGTTTAAGGACCGGGACAGGGGTGAATGAGCAGTTCTTC
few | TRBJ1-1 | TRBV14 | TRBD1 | CASSRGQLEGAFF | TGTGCCAGCAGCCGGGGACAGTTGGAGGGAGCTTTCTTT
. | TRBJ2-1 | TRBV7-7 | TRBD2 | CASSSGTSGGAMDEQFF | TGTGCTAGCAGCTCCGGGACTAGCGGGGGGGCGATGGATGAGCAGTTCTTC
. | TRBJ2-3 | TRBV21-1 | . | CASPRTSGDTDTQYF | TGTGCCAGCCCGCGGACTAGCGGGGATACAGATACGCAGTATTTT
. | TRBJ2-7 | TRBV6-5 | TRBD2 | CASSLAGGSSYEQYF | TGTGCCAGCAGTCTTGCGGGGGGCAGCTCCTACGAGCAGTACTTC
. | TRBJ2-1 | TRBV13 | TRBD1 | CASSYLGQYNEQFF | TGTGCCAGCAGCTACCTGGGACAGTACAATGAGCAGTTCTTC
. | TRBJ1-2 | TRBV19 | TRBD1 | CASSEGQAHYGYTF | TGTGCCAGTAGCGAGGGACAGGCCCACTATGGCTACACCTTC
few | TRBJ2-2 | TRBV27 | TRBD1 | CASSPPRGRTGELFF | TGTGCCAGCAGTCCCCCCAGGGGGCGAACCGGGGAGCTGTTTTTT
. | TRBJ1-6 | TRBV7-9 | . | CASSPGAYNSPLHF | TGTGCCAGCAGCCCAGGGGCCTATAATTCACCCCTCCACTTT
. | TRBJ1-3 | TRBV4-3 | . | CASSQDPNEGWGNTIYF | TGCGCCAGCAGCCAAGATCCGAACGAAGGCTGGGGAAACACCATATATTTT
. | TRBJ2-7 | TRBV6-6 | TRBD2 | CASNVAGGYEQYF | TGTGCCAGCAATGTAGCGGGGGGGTACGAGCAGTACTTC